This paragraph covers one TCR beta chain sequence. Its antigen remains unknown. The ends lost 5 bases at V and 5 bases at J; junction bases unmatched: 6. In germline, CDR1 is SGHTA, CDR2 FQGTGA. This CDR3 has 14 residues. These data come from a study of OX40 agonist ivuxolimab in advanced cancers. Overall study: Patients received ivuxolimab, an intravenous treatment, every 2 weeks at 0.01 to 10 mg/kg. Study-level points and caveats: In the 0.1 to 3.0 mg/kg range, CD4+ and CD8+ blood T cells had expanded clonally by week 6. Some nonresponders likewise displayed low normalized T-cell clonal expansion. No antigen was identified for the clonally expanded peripheral T cells.

Method: immunoSEQ multiplex PCR; TCRdb's copy keeps in-frame clones and lacks some. Of some 75,000 clones detected, approximately 90% appear once; the ten largest clones hold roughly 0.7%. The sequence was collected from an adult with an advanced solid tumor such as melanoma, head and neck, liver or kidney cancer. The sequenced sample was CD4+ or CD8+ T cells sorted from blood, obtained in a trial of the OX40 agonist ivuxolimab. The genes are TRBV7-3 and TRBJ2-1, with TRBD1 matching over 7 bases. The CDR3 bases are TGTGCCAGCAGCAAAGGGACAGCTGACAATGAGCAGTTCTTC. Encoded protein: CASSKGTADNEQFF.